This T cell receptor beta chain is from a study of T cell responses to AZD1222 COVID-19 vaccine. Study findings and constraints: CD4 TCRs associated with vaccination spanned spike, dominating at 160-218 and 743-854.

As concerns this clone: As yet, its antigen is unknown.

Repertoires were generated with immunoSEQ multiplex PCR, while TCRdb's copy carries only in-frame clones and drops some. Among around 75,000 clones listed, approximately 88% were seen once. Germline assignment: CDR1 MNHEY and CDR2 SMNVEV (reference sequence). The CDR3 runs to 13 residues. The V and J ends lost 11 bases and 5 bases, in that order; junction bases with no gene match: 7. Sequenced here: peripheral blood, sampled 28 days after the second dose of the MenACWY control vaccine. This chain connects TRBV27 to TRBJ2-2; TRBD1 aligns across 8 bases. This TCR came from an adult who received the MenACWY meningococcal vaccine as a control. The CDR3 DNA is TGTGCCGCAGGACAGGGCGGGACCGGGGAGCTGTTTTTT. The encoded protein is CAAGQGGTGELFF.